A single TCR beta chain is shown here with its context. The V end was cut by 5 bases, the J end by 5 bases, with 7 bases between. Germline V gene sequence: CDR1 SEHNR, CDR2 FQNEAQ (reference sequence). This CDR3 region has 12 residues. The sample comes from a study of T-cell memory formation after mild COVID-19. TCRdb recomputed calls from the 5' RACE reads with MiXCR, one row per CDR3 protein. The repertoire holds approximately 570,000 distinct CDR3 sequences, more than 15% seen once, with around 12% in the top ten. V usage is TRBV7-9 and J usage is TRBJ2-1; no clear D gene. Source material: PBMCs or a T cell subset sorted from them (not recorded which). This receptor was obtained from an adult woman who had mild COVID-19 (a few samples of this study predate the infection). Cell type and time point are not known. The CDR3 reads CASSPLHNEQFF. As DNA, the CDR3 is TGTGCCAGCAGCCCCCTCCACAATGAGCAGTTCTTC.